The present TCR beta chain was sequenced within a study of CD8 T cells in ankylosing spondylitis (dated by TCRdb to the late 2010s). For context, the study as a whole: The study profiled T cell receptor beta repertoires in healthy donors and ankylosing spondylitis patients to find disease-linked TCR variants. Peripheral blood was sampled, and synovial fluid was additionally collected from ankylosing spondylitis patients. The full study cohort was made up of 25 to 30 ankylosing spondylitis patients and 95 to 130 healthy donors.

Sequenced using an Illumina HiSeq 2500. Quantitative 5'-RACE with molecular barcodes was used to prepare TCR beta libraries. The study's own analysis went as follows. To identify disease-linked TCR variants, a new computational method was used, one built on a probabilistic model of VDJ rearrangement. Starting from the raw public reads, TCRdb applied fastp trimming at Q25, assembled clones with MiXCR and retained in-frame beta chains. Records with the same CDR3 protein are collapsed into one entry carrying the most frequent genes and DNA. TCRdb's processing, not the study's, gives the V and J calls here. This sample comprises approximately 400,000 distinct CDR3 sequences, 20% to 30% of them detected only once. Clones ranked in the top ten supply about 0.92% of the sample. Points the paper makes about the study in general: According to the report, matched synovial fluid samples from ankylosing spondylitis patients were significantly enriched for the disease-linked clones. Blood from ankylosing spondylitis patients appeared to be characterized by a TCR beta motif made up of several highly homologous amino acid variants. The disease-linked clones showed a CD8+ phenotype and occurred at relatively low frequencies in peripheral blood. Some motif variants were previously reported in synovial fluid and blood of reactive arthritis patients, suggesting common disease-initiation mechanisms.

A word on this clonotype: Its antigen is still unknown. Per-base qualities were not stored, and no clone one base away is much larger.

The clonotype comes from a male donor with ankylosing spondylitis. Material for sequencing was blood, either unsorted or a sorted T cell fraction (not recorded which).

CDR3 protein: CASSFGGTSGRIVQYF. The sequenced DNA is TGCGCCAGCAGCTTCGGTGGGACTAGCGGGAGGATCGTTCAGTACTTC. In this chain, TRBV5-1 is recombined with TRBJ2-4; TRBD2 agrees with 15 junctional bases. The germline V gene gives CDR1 as SGHRS and CDR2 as YFSETQ. The CDR3 runs 16 residues from the cysteine to the phenylalanine. Here the CDR3 DNA is all that survives: 48 bases in frame from base 1. Trimming removed 2 bases from V and 11 bases from J; the gene matches leave 8 bases unexplained.